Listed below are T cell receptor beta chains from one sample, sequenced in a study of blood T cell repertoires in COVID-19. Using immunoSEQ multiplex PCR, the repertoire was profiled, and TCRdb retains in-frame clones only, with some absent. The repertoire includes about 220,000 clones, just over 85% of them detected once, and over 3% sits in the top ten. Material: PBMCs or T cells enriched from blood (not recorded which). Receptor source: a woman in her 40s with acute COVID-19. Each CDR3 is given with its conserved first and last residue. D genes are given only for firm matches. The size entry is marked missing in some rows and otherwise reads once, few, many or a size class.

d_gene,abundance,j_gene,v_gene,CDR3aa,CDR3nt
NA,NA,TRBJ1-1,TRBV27,CASRGGNTEAFF,TGTGCCAGCAGAGGGGGGAACACTGAAGCTTTCTTT
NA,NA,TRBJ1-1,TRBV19,CASSIKRGTEAFF,TGTGCCAGTAGTATAAAAAGGGGGACTGAAGCTTTCTTT
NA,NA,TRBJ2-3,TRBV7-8,CASSLTGRNTQYF,TGTGCCAGCAGCCTGACAGGGAGGAATACGCAGTATTTT
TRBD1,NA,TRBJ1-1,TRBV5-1,CASNRDSNTEAFF,TGCGCCAGCAACCGGGACAGCAACACTGAAGCTTTCTTT
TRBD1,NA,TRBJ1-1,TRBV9,CASSVDSGGGEAFF,TGTGCCAGCAGCGTGGATTCAGGGGGCGGTGAAGCTTTCTTT
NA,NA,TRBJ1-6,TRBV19,CASSISGRGSYNSPLHF,TGTGCCAGTAGTATCAGTGGCAGGGGATCCTATAATTCACCCCTCCACTTT
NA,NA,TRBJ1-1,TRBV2,CAVRPPGQSTEAFF,TGTGCCGTCCGGCCCCCAGGGCAGAGCACTGAAGCTTTCTTT
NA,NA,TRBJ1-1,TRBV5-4,CASSSTRGANTEAFF,TGTGCCAGCAGCTCTACGCGGGGGGCGAACACTGAAGCTTTCTTT
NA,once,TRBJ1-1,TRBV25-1,CASTFNTEAFF,TGTGCCAGCACATTTAACACTGAAGCTTTCTTT
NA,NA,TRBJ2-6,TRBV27,CASRSSGANVLTF,TGTGCCAGCAGGTCTTCGGGGGCCAACGTCCTGACTTTC
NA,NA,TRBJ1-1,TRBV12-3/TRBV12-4,CASSLAPGHPAFF,TGTGCCAGCAGTTTAGCCCCGGGACACCCGGCTTTCTTT
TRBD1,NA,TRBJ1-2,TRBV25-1,CASSGQEFYGYTF,TGTGCCAGCTCAGGACAGGAGTTCTATGGCTACACCTTC
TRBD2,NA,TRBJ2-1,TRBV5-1,CASSLASAGGSYNEQFF,TGCGCCAGCAGCTTGGCCAGCGCGGGGGGATCGTACAATGAGCAGTTCTTC
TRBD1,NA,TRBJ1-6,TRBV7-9,CASRLGGGGSPLHF,TGTGCCAGCCGTTTAGGAGGGGGCGGGTCACCCCTCCACTTT
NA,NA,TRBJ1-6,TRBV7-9,CASSLGFGAGVSPLHF,TGTGCCAGCAGCTTAGGGTTCGGGGCAGGGGTTTCACCCCTCCACTTT